These 10 T cell receptor beta chains were sequenced from one sample in a study of Graves' ophthalmopathy and Graves' hyperthyroidism. The TCR beta CDR3 regions underwent amplification from RNA transcripts. RT-PCR in the first round used HTBI primers; a second-round multiplex PCR followed. TCRdb ran MiXCR on the multiplex PCR reads and lists one entry per CDR3 protein. The sample has some 1.1 million distinct CDR3 sequences, about two fifths seen once. The sample comprised peripheral blood or thyroid tissue (not recorded which). These receptor sequences come from an adult man with Graves' hyperthyroidism.

The rearrangement links TRBV12-3 or TRBV12-4 to TRBJ2-2, with TRBD2 identical over 15 bases. The ends lost 6 bases at V and 9 bases at J; junction bases unmatched: 14. The CDR3 is 18 amino acids. The CDR3 sequence is CASRLSPGLAGGHRELFF. CDR3 DNA: TGTGCCAGCAGGTTGAGCCCGGGACTAGCGGGGGGCCACCGGGAGCTGTTTTTT.

The sample holds a few counts of this clonotype. The rearrangement joins TRBV7-8 to TRBJ1-2; TRBD1 is a possible D gene (5 bases). V lost 1 base to trimming and J lost 5 bases, with 14 bases between them. This CDR3 is 15 amino acids long. Germline CDR1 is SGHVS and CDR2 is FQNEAQ. The CDR3 loop reads CASSLDPGPFYGYTF. CDR3 nucleotides: TGTGCCAGCAGCTTAGACCCGGGACCCTTTTATGGCTACACCTTC.

CDR3 bases: TGCGCCAGCAGTGCTGACAAGCCCTCCTACGAGCAGTACTTC. Amino acids: CASSADKPSYEQYF. This chain joins TRBV10-1 and TRBJ2-7; no definite D call. Trimming stripped 4 bases from V and 0 bases from J, with 10 bases between. The CDR3 loop spans 14 amino acids. Germline loops: CDR1 WNHNN, CDR2 SYGVQD (reference sequence).

This clonotype was seen ten or more times. This chain uses TRBV7-2 with TRBJ1-1, with a weak D call TRBD1 (6 bases). CDR1 and CDR2 from the germline V gene are SGHTA and FQGNSA. Between the trimmed V and J ends, which lost 0 bases and 1 base, there was a span of 12 bases. The CDR3 runs 16 residues. This CDR3 is CASSLATGSENTEAFF. The CDR3 region has the DNA TGTGCCAGCAGCTTAGCGACAGGATCCGAGAACACTGAAGCTTTCTTT.

For this clonotype: One junction end does not reproduce the germline sequence, and a read error may be involved. V and J are TRBV2 and TRBJ2-7, with no clear D. Germline CDR1 reads SNHLY; CDR2 reads FYNNEI. CDR3 length: 11 residues. The CDR3 region is CASSDRYGQYF. The CDR3 nucleotides read TGTGCCAGCAGTGACCGATACGGGCAGTACTTC.

This clonotype occurred many times. The rearrangement joins TRBV7-2 to TRBJ1-5; 8 bases match TRBD1. The CDR3 has 15 amino acids. CDR1 and CDR2 from the germline V gene are SGHTA and FQGNSA. V lost 7 bases to trimming and J lost 5 bases; unmatched junction nucleotides: 10. The CDR3 DNA sequence: TGTGCCAGCAACCGTGGACAGGGTATAGATCAGCCCCAGCATTTT. Residues: CASNRGQGIDQPQHF.

The J gene is TRBJ2-2, the V gene TRBV10-3, with D uncertain. Germline CDR1 and CDR2: ENHRY and SYGVKD. The ends were cut back, 6 bases at V and 6 bases at J, with 8 bases in the middle. This CDR3 spans 12 amino acids. Written as DNA, the CDR3 is TGTGCCATCAGGAGCCCCGCCGGGGAGCTGTTTTTT. It specifies CAIRSPAGELFF.

This clonotype was observed at least ten times. The chain carries TRBV5-1 and TRBJ2-7; no clear D. The CDR3 length is 14 residues. Trimming shortened V by 0 bases and J by 1 base, and 8 bases separated the two germline ends. In germline, CDR1 is SGHRS, CDR2 YFSETQ. CDR3 protein: CASSLVVGSYEQYF. CDR3 bases: TGCGCCAGCAGCTTGGTAGTGGGATCCTACGAGCAGTACTTC.

The rearrangement links TRBV12-3 or TRBV12-4 to TRBJ2-3, with D unresolved. This CDR3 has 13 amino acids. The ends were cut back, 10 bases at V and 2 bases at J, with 13 bases in the middle. CDR3 loop: CATLLLFTDTQYF. The CDR3 DNA sequence: TGTGCCACCCTATTGCTATTCACAGATACGCAGTATTTT.

There are a few counts of this clonotype. This chain uses TRBV7-2 with TRBJ1-5; 7 bases are shared with TRBD1. V trimming: 5 bases; J trimming: 4 bases; junction bases outside the gene matches: 8. Per germline, CDR1 SGHTA and CDR2 FQGNSA. CDR3 size: 15 residues. The CDR3 loop reads CASSPRTGFNQPQHF. The CDR3 DNA is TGTGCCAGCAGCCCAAGGACAGGCTTTAATCAGCCCCAGCATTTT.